This passage covers 31 T cell receptor beta chains from one sample sequenced in a study of T cell responses to AZD1222 COVID-19 vaccine. Only in-frame clones appear in the TCRdb table, and some are missing; sequencing was by immunoSEQ multiplex PCR. The repertoire includes about 120,000 clones, about nine tenths of them detected once, and 0.95% to 1.5% sits in the top ten. The source material was peripheral blood, sampled on day 0 of AZD1222 vaccination. These receptors all come from an adult in good health.

The gene calls are TRBV4-1 and TRBJ1-1; no clear D gene. Germline lookup yields CDR1 MGHRA and CDR2 YSYEKL. The CDR3 extends over 15 amino acids. V lost 4 bases and J 1 base, leaving 13 bases between the germline ends. CDR3 in DNA: TGCGCCAGCAGCCGGCCGACGGGCGGGAACACTGAAGCTTTCTTT. Translation gives CASSRPTGGNTEAFF.

CDR3 in DNA: TGTGCCAGCAGTTCCGGGACAGGGCGAAATGAGCAGTTCTTC. Translating it yields CASSSGTGRNEQFF. The V gene is TRBV6-2 or TRBV6-3, the J gene TRBJ2-1; TRBD1 agrees at 9 bases. CDR1 MNHEY and CDR2 SVGEGT come from the germline V gene. Trimming took 4 bases from V and 7 from J; bases not matched to a gene: 5. This CDR3 region has 14 residues.

The chain is built from TRBV24-1 and TRBJ1-2; possibly TRBD1 for D (6 bases). The CDR3 has 13 residues. Germline lookup yields CDR1 KGHDR and CDR2 SFDVKD. V lost 9 bases, J lost 4 bases, and 14 bases lay in between. CDR3 sequence reads: CATHRAPLYGYTF. CDR3 nucleotide sequence: TGTGCCACCCACAGGGCTCCCCTCTATGGCTACACCTTC.

The chain couples TRBV10-1 to TRBJ2-7, with 9 positions matching TRBD1. The CDR3 is 14 residues long. In germline, CDR1 is WNHNN, CDR2 SYGVQD (reference sequence). V lost 6 bases and J lost 2; bases outside the gene matches: 5. The CDR3 spells CASSKGQGAYEQYF. Here the CDR3 DNA reads TGCGCCAGCAGCAAGGGACAGGGTGCCTACGAGCAGTACTTC.

The chain is built from TRBV19 and TRBJ1-2; D possibly corresponds to TRBD1 (5 bases). The CDR3 runs 14 residues. CDR1 and CDR2 from the germline V gene are LNHDA and SQIVND (reference sequence). The ends were cut back, 4 bases at V and 5 bases at J, with 14 bases in the middle. CDR3 residues: CASSTTDSLYGYTF. The CDR3 nucleotides read TGTGCCAGTAGTACTACTGACAGCTTGTATGGCTACACCTTC.

J is TRBJ1-3 and V is TRBV3-1 (or the pseudogene TRBV3-2); D unresolved. The CDR3 totals 11 residues. Germline assignment: CDR1 LGHDT and CDR2 YNNKEL (reference sequence). The V end lost 3 bases, the J end lost 7 bases, and 4 bases lay between the germline ends. The CDR3 coding sequence is TGTGCCAGCAGCCACTCTAACACCATATATTTT. Protein sequence: CASSHSNTIYF.

V and J are TRBV6-5 and TRBJ1-5; TRBD1 matches 9 bases. J was trimmed by 4 bases and V by 6 bases; bases with no gene match: 7. The germline V gene encodes CDR1 MNHEY and CDR2 SVGAGI. The CDR3 covers 15 residues. In DNA form, the CDR3 reads TGTGCCAGCAGAGGGGACAGGGCTGCAAATCAGCCCCAGCATTTT. It translates to CASRGDRAANQPQHF.

Only a few counts were recorded for this clone. The chain has TRBV7-8 and TRBJ2-1; TRBD2 aligns across 12 bases. V shed 5 bases, J shed 0 bases, and the junction held 11 bases outside the gene matches. The CDR3 loop spans 19 amino acids. CDR1 and CDR2 (germline): SGHVS, FQNEAQ. CDR3 in amino acids: CASSILLGLAGNSYNEQFF. The CDR3 coding sequence is TGTGCCAGCAGCATCCTCCTGGGACTAGCGGGCAACTCCTACAATGAGCAGTTCTTC.

This clone appeared a single time. V usage is TRBV3-1 (or the pseudogene TRBV3-2) and J usage is TRBJ2-2, with D perhaps TRBD1 (5 bases). CDR1 and CDR2 (germline): LGHDT, YNNKEL (reference sequence). The CDR3 loop spans 14 amino acids. Trimming cost V 1 base and J 7 bases, with 10 bases left between them. The CDR3 protein is CASSQVFRDGELFF. In DNA, the CDR3 is TGTGCCAGCAGCCAAGTGTTCAGGGACGGGGAGCTGTTTTTT.

In nucleotides, the CDR3 is TGTGCCAGCAGTCCTCGGGGAGGGGCGGGGGAGCAGTACTTC. This translates into CASSPRGGAGEQYF. The V gene is TRBV6-5, the J gene TRBJ2-7, with 7 bases aligning to TRBD2. The germline gives CDR1 MNHEY, CDR2 SVGAGI. The CDR3 has 14 amino acids. Unmatched junction bases numbered 11, after V lost 5 bases and J lost 7 bases.

The genes are TRBV5-1 and TRBJ1-4; possibly TRBD1 for D (5 bases). Between the trimmed V and J ends, which lost 0 bases and 3 bases, there was a span of 6 bases. Germline lookup yields CDR1 SGHRS and CDR2 YFSETQ. CDR3 length: 14 amino acids. The CDR3: CASSLGQPNEKLFF. The CDR3 nucleotides are TGCGCCAGCAGCTTGGGACAGCCTAATGAAAAACTGTTTTTT.

The rearrangement joins TRBV7-9 to TRBJ2-2, with D perhaps matching TRBD1 (5 bases). The CDR3 runs 16 residues. CDR1 and CDR2 (germline): SEHNR, FQNEAQ (reference sequence). Trimming shortened V by 2 bases and J by 0 bases, and 10 bases separated the two germline ends. Written as DNA, the CDR3 is TGTGCCAGCAGCTTACTTGGGGCCGCGAACACCGGGGAGCTGTTTTTT. Translated: CASSLLGAANTGELFF. Combining the CDR3 with reference TRBV7-9 and TRBJ2-2 gives the whole variable domain DTGVSQNPRHKITKRGQNVTFRCDPISEHNRLYWYRQTLGQGPEFLTYFQNEAQLEKSRLLSDRFSAERPKGSFSTLEIQRTEQGDSAMYLCASSLLGAANTGELFFGEGSRLTVL.

The rearrangement uses TRBV6-4 and TRBJ1-2; possible D gene TRBD1, 6 bases. Germline-derived CDR1 and CDR2 are MRHNA and SNTAGT. There are 14 residues in the CDR3. Trimming pared 0 bases from V and 9 bases from J, leaving 14 bases between. CDR3 sequence (DNA): TGTGCCAGCAGTGACTCGAACAGGGCTAGGCGCTACACCTTC. Amino acid sequence: CASSDSNRARRYTF.

The chain recombines TRBV4-2 with TRBJ2-1; 12 nucleotides match TRBD2. There are 19 residues in the CDR3. The germline V gene has CDR1 LGHNA and CDR2 YNFKEQ. The junction had 14 bases not matched to a gene; V was cut back by 0 bases and J by 8 bases. This chain's CDR3 is CASSQDMPSGGAGAYEQFF. The DNA of the CDR3 is TGTGCCAGCAGCCAAGATATGCCTAGCGGGGGGGCAGGTGCCTATGAGCAGTTCTTC.

This clone was seen only once. The chain is built from TRBV7-2 and TRBJ1-5; D not certain. CDR1 is SGHTA, CDR2 FQGNSA, per germline. This CDR3 is 16 amino acids long. Trimming pared 5 bases from V and 3 bases from J, leaving 17 bases between. The CDR3 DNA follows: TGTGCCAGCAGCCATACCCGGGTTGGAACCAATCAGCCCCAGCATTTT. Amino acids: CASSHTRVGTNQPQHF. Combining the CDR3 with reference TRBV7-2 and TRBJ1-5 gives the whole variable domain GAGVSQSPSNKVTEKGKDVELRCDPISGHTALYWYRQSLGQGLEFLIYFQGNSAPDKSGLPSDRFSAERTGGSVSTLTIQRTQQEDSAVYLCASSHTRVGTNQPQHFGDGTRLSIL.

This chain uses TRBV6-5 with TRBJ1-4, with D possibly being TRBD1 (6 bases). Germline V lookup: CDR1 MNHEY, CDR2 SVGAGI. CDR3 length: 14 residues. Trimming removed 6 bases from V and 4 bases from J, with 12 bases in between. The CDR3 region has the DNA TGTGCCAGCAGCCAGGGGTGGAGTAATGAAAAACTGTTTTTT. The encoded protein is CASSQGWSNEKLFF.

V gene TRBV10-1 combines with J gene TRBJ2-3; TRBD1 matches at 7 bases. The CDR3 totals 13 residues. V was pared by 3 bases and J by 10 bases, with 7 bases of the junction left unmatched. Germline loops: CDR1 WNHNN, CDR2 SYGVQD (reference sequence). The CDR3 DNA is TGCGCCAGCAGTGATTCCGGGACAGAAGCGCAGTATTTT. Protein: CASSDSGTEAQYF.

The J gene is TRBJ1-1, the V gene TRBV30; no clear D. Germline-derived CDR1 and CDR2 are GTSNPN and SVGIG (reference sequence). The CDR3 covers 10 residues. V shed 3 bases and J shed 8 bases, with 7 bases lying between them. CDR3 nucleotides: TGTGCCTGGAGAGAGGTGGAAGCTTTCTTT. Amino acid sequence: CAWREVEAFF.

Only one count was recorded for this clone. The J gene is TRBJ2-1, the V gene TRBV10-3; possibly TRBD1 for D (5 bases). Trimming removed 0 bases at V and 7 bases at J, with 13 bases between. The CDR3 extends over 15 amino acids. In germline, CDR1 is ENHRY, CDR2 SYGVKD. The CDR3 coding sequence is TGTGCCATCAGTGAGTCGGGGCCGAGAGGAAATGAGCAGTTCTTC. It codes for CAISESGPRGNEQFF.

This clone was detected only once. CDR3 in amino acids: CASSLSGNNSPLHF. The CDR3 DNA sequence: TGTGCCAGCAGTTTATCAGGGAATAATTCACCCCTCCACTTT. The V gene is TRBV27, the J gene TRBJ1-6, with unresolved D. Germline CDR1 and CDR2: MNHEY and SMNVEV (reference sequence). The CDR3 contains 14 residues. V lost 0 bases to trimming and J lost 5 bases, with 5 bases between them.

This sequence joins TRBV7-2 and TRBJ1-3; perhaps TRBD1 as D (5 bases). Trimming left V 5 bases short and J 0 bases short, with 8 bases between. This CDR3 has 14 residues. Germline V CDR1 and CDR2: SGHTA, FQGNSA. The CDR3 sequence: CASSRGSSGNTIYF. The CDR3 DNA is TGTGCCAGCAGCCGGGGGAGCTCTGGAAACACCATATATTTT. Based on the CDR3 plus reference TRBV7-2 and TRBJ1-3, the full variable domain is GAGVSQSPSNKVTEKGKDVELRCDPISGHTALYWYRQSLGQGLEFLIYFQGNSAPDKSGLPSDRFSAERTGGSVSTLTIQRTQQEDSAVYLCASSRGSSGNTIYFGEGSWLTVV.

The chain links TRBV7-6 to TRBJ2-5; 11 bases match TRBD2. Germline CDR1 and CDR2: SGHVS and FNYEAQ. The CDR3 is made up of 17 amino acids. J gave up 5 bases and V 1 base, and 9 bases lay outside the gene matches. The CDR3 nucleotides read TGTGCCAGCAGCTTAGGTGGTAGCGGGGGGGCTGGGGAGACCCAGTACTTC. As protein: CASSLGGSGGAGETQYF. The full variable domain, rest sourced from reference TRBV7-6 and TRBJ2-5, is GAGVSQSPRYKVTKRGQDVALRCDPISGHVSLYWYRQALGQGPEFLTYFNYEAQQDKSGLPNDRFSAERPEGSISTLTIQRTEQRDSAMYRCASSLGGSGGAGETQYFGPGTRLLVL.

V is TRBV4-2 and J is TRBJ2-2; 7 bases fit TRBD1. The CDR3 runs 18 residues. V gave up 0 bases and J gave up 6 bases; unmatched junction bases: 13. Germline assignment: CDR1 LGHNA and CDR2 YNFKEQ. Here the CDR3 DNA reads TGTGCCAGCAGCCAAGATAGGGGCTGGGACAGAGGAGCCGGGGAGCTGTTTTTT. Its protein is CASSQDRGWDRGAGELFF.

V gene TRBV5-1 combines with J gene TRBJ1-3; 8 bases are a match to TRBD1. CDR1 SGHRS and CDR2 YFSETQ come from the germline V gene. V lost 3 bases, J lost 3 bases, and 2 bases stayed unmatched. CDR3 length equals 14 residues. CDR3 bases: TGCGCCAGCAGCTGGGGACAGGTTGGAAACACCATATATTTT. Protein: CASSWGQVGNTIYF.

J is TRBJ1-6 and V is TRBV4-1; 7 nucleotides agree with TRBD1. The CDR3 runs 16 residues. Per the germline V gene, CDR1 is MGHRA and CDR2 is YSYEKL. The V segment lost 4 bases and the J segment 4 bases; nucleotides outside the gene matches: 7. DNA of the CDR3: TGCGCCAGCAGCCCATCTGCAGGGGGGTATAATTCACCCCTCCACTTT. Its translation is CASSPSAGGYNSPLHF.

The genes are TRBV5-1 and TRBJ1-1; D unclear. Germline assignment: CDR1 SGHRS and CDR2 YFSETQ. Trimming stripped 0 bases from V and 5 bases from J, with 11 bases between. CDR3 length equals 14 residues. DNA for the CDR3: TGCGCCAGCAGCTTGGAGCGGGCACGGACTGAAGCTTTCTTT. Protein: CASSLERARTEAFF.

The chain combines TRBV10-3 with TRBJ2-3; possible D gene TRBD1, 5 bases. Germline lookup yields CDR1 ENHRY and CDR2 SYGVKD. CDR3 length: 16 residues. The V gene lost 6 bases and the J gene lost 6 bases, with 22 bases spanning the gap. The CDR3: CAISPIGAKSVDTQYF. CDR3 nucleotides: TGTGCCATCAGCCCAATAGGGGCCAAGTCGGTCGATACGCAGTATTTT.

The V gene is TRBV2, the J gene TRBJ2-7; D may match TRBD1 or TRBD2 (5 bases each). V dropped 10 bases and J dropped 4 bases, with 20 bases sitting between them. Germline CDR1 is SNHLY and CDR2 is FYNNEI. The CDR3 consists of 14 residues. CDR3 residues: CAITRGAATYEQYF. In nucleotides, the CDR3 is TGTGCCATCACCCGAGGGGCAGCAACTTACGAGCAGTACTTC.

The chain joins TRBV19 to TRBJ1-2, with D possibly matching TRBD1 (6 bases). The CDR3 consists of 13 residues. Per the germline V gene, CDR1 is LNHDA and CDR2 is SQIVND (reference sequence). This chain's CDR3 is CAGQHGQLYGYTF. CDR3 nucleotide sequence: TGTGCTGGGCAACACGGACAGCTCTATGGCTACACCTTC. The full variable domain, with the rest looked up from reference TRBV19 and TRBJ1-2, is DGGITQSPKYLFRKEGQNVTLSCEQNLNHDAMYWYRQDPGQGLRLIYYSQIVNDFQKGDIAEGYSVSREKKESFPLTVTSAQKNPTAFYLCAGQHGQLYGYTFGSGTRLTVV.

CDR3: CSVARPFTDTQYF. CDR3 nucleotides: TGCAGCGTTGCTCGGCCCTTCACAGATACGCAGTATTTT. The chain is built from TRBV29-1 and TRBJ2-3; no firm D call. The CDR3 spans 13 residues. Germline V CDR1 and CDR2: SQVTM, ANQGSEA. V was shortened by 4 bases and J by 2 bases, with 10 bases between the two germline ends.

This rearrangement joins TRBV6-6 to TRBJ1-6; 7 bases are shared with TRBD1. The CDR3 has 15 amino acids. V was pared by 0 bases and J by 7 bases, with 3 bases of the junction left unmatched. Germline V lookup: CDR1 MNHNY, CDR2 SVGAGI (reference sequence). CDR3 nucleotide sequence: TGTGCCAGCAGTTACTCGACACAGGGGAATTCACCCCTCCACTTT. Its protein product is CASSYSTQGNSPLHF.